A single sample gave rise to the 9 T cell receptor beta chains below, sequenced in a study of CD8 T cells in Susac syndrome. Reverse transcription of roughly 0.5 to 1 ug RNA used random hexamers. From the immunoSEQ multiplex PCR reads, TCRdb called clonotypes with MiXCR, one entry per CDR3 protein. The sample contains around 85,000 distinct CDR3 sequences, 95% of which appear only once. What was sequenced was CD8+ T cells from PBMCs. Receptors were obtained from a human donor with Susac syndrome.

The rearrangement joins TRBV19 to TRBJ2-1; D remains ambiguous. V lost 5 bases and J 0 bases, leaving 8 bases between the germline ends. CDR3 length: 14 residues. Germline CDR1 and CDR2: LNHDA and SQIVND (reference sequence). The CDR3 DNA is TGTGCCAGTAGTGCCCTGAGCTCCTACAATGAGCAGTTCTTC. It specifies CASSALSSYNEQFF.

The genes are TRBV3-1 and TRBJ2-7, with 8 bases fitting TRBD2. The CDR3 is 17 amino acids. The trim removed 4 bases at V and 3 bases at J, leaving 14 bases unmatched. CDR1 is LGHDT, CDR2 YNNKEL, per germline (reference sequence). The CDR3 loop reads CASSRPGLGRFNYEQYF. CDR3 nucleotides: TGTGCCAGCAGCCGACCGGGACTAGGACGTTTCAACTACGAGCAGTACTTC.

The CDR3 coding sequence is TGTGCCAGCAGTTCAGCGGGAGATACGCAGTATTTT. It codes for CASSSAGDTQYF. This chain joins TRBV6-5 and TRBJ2-3; D is possibly TRBD2 (6 bases). The germline V gene has CDR1 MNHEY and CDR2 SVGAGI. V lost 4 bases and J 5 bases, leaving 7 bases between the germline ends. The CDR3 has 12 amino acids.

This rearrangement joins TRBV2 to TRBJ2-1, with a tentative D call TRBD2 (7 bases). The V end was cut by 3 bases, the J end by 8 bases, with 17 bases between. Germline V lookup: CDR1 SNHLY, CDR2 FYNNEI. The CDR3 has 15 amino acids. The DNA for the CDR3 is TGTGCCAGCAGTGATGGGGGGGCCAGGGGCGATGAGCAGTTCTTC. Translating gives CASSDGGARGDEQFF.

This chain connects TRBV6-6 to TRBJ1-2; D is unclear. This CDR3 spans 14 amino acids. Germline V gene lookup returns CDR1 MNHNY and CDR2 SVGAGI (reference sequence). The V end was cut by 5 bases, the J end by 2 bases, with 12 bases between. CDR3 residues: CASSVPVTNYGYTF. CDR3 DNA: TGTGCCAGCAGTGTACCAGTTACCAACTATGGCTACACCTTC.

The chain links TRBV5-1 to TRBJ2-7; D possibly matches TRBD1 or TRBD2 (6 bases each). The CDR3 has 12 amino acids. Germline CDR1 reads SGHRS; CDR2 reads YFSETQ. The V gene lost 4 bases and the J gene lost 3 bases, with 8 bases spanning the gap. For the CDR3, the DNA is TGCGCCAGCAGCAGGGGGGACTACGAGCAGTACTTC. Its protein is CASSRGDYEQYF.

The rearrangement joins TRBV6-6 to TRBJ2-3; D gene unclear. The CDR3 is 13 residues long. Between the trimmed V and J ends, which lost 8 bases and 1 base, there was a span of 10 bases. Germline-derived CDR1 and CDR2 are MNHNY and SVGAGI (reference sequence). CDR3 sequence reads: CASGESGTDTQYF. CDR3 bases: TGTGCCAGCGGAGAGTCTGGCACAGATACGCAGTATTTT.

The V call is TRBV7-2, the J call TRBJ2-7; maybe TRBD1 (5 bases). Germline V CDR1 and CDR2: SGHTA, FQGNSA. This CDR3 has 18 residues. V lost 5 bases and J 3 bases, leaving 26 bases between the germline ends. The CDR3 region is CASSSLDGLTGPFYEQYF. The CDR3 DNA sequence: TGTGCCAGCAGCAGCCTAGATGGGCTTACAGGTCCATTCTACGAGCAGTACTTC. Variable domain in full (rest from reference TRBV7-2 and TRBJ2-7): GAGVSQSPSNKVTEKGKDVELRCDPISGHTALYWYRQSLGQGLEFLIYFQGNSAPDKSGLPSDRFSAERTGGSVSTLTIQRTQQEDSAVYLCASSSLDGLTGPFYEQYFGPGTRLTVT.

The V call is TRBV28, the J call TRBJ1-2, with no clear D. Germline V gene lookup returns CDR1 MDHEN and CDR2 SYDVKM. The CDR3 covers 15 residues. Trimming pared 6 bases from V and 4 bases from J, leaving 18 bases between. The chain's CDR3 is CASRLKHGSGYGYTF. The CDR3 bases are TGTGCCAGCAGGCTAAAGCACGGGTCGGGCTATGGCTACACCTTC.